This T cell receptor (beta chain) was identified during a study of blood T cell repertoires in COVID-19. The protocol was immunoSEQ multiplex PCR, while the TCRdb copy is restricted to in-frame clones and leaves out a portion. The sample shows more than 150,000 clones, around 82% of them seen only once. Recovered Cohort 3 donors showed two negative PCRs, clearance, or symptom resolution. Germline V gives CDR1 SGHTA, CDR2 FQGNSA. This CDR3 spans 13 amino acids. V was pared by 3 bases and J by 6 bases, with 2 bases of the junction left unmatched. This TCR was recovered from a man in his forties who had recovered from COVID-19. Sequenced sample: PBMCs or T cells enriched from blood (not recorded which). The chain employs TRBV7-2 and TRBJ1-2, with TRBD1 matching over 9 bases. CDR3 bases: TGTGCCAGCAGCTTGGACAGGGGCCATGGCTACACCTTC. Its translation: CASSLDRGHGYTF. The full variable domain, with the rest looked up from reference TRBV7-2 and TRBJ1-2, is GAGVSQSPSNKVTEKGKDVELRCDPISGHTALYWYRQSLGQGLEFLIYFQGNSAPDKSGLPSDRFSAERTGGSVSTLTIQRTQQEDSAVYLCASSLDRGHGYTFGSGTRLTVV.